Shown below are 28 T cell receptor beta chains from a single sample sequenced in a study of PD-1 blockade in classical Hodgkin lymphoma. Specified time point: newly diagnosed, previously untreated cHL patient sample. Sequenced by immunoSEQ multiplex PCR; TCRdb stores in-frame clones only, minus some. The sample holds tens of thousands of clones, approximately 90% seen once. Source material: peripheral blood mononuclear cells (PBMCs). Source of these receptors: a human donor with classical Hodgkin lymphoma.

The V gene is TRBV9, the J gene TRBJ2-2; 9 bases map to TRBD1. Germline V lookup: CDR1 SGDLS, CDR2 YYNGEE. The J segment lost 6 bases and the V segment lost 0 bases, leaving 9 bases of the junction unmatched. The CDR3 is 17 residues long. DNA for the CDR3: TGTGCCAGCAGCGTAGGGGCAGGGACAGGGTCTCCCGGGGAGCTGTTTTTT. This codes for CASSVGAGTGSPGELFF.

The chain combines TRBV19 with TRBJ1-5, with 9 bases fitting TRBD1. The J segment lost 5 bases and the V segment lost 10 bases, leaving 12 bases of the junction unmatched. The CDR3 extends over 15 amino acids. In germline, CDR1 is LNHDA, CDR2 SQIVND (reference sequence). The CDR3 coding sequence is TGTGCCACCCGAAGTGGACAGGGGTCTCATCAGCCCCAGCATTTT. Encoded protein: CATRSGQGSHQPQHF.

The chain carries TRBV25-1 and TRBJ2-1; no definite D call. This CDR3 has 14 amino acids. Germline CDR1 is MGHDK and CDR2 is SYGVNS. V was cut by 3 bases and J by 4 bases, with 10 bases left in between. CDR3 loop: CASSDPDTYNEQFF. The CDR3 DNA is TGTGCCAGCAGTGACCCAGACACTTACAATGAGCAGTTCTTC.

This chain links TRBV28 with TRBJ2-2, with no clear D. CDR1 is MDHEN and CDR2 is SYDVKM in the germline V gene. This CDR3 spans 13 amino acids. V lost 2 bases and J lost 6, with 7 bases in between. The DNA of the CDR3 is TGTGCCAGCAGTTTAGGGGAATCCGGGGAGCTGTTTTTT. Its protein is CASSLGESGELFF.

The rearrangement uses TRBV9 and TRBJ1-4; possible D gene TRBD1, 5 bases. Trimming pared 3 bases from V and 8 bases from J, leaving 8 bases between. From germline, CDR1 is SGDLS and CDR2 YYNGEE. There are 12 residues in the CDR3. In nucleotides, the CDR3 is TGTGCCAGCAGCGCCGGGGGAGAAAAACTGTTTTTT. This encodes CASSAGGEKLFF. Full variable domain (outside the CDR3, taken from reference TRBV9 and TRBJ1-4): DSGVTQTPKHLITATGQRVTLRCSPRSGDLSVYWYQQSLDQGLQFLIQYYNGEERAKGNILERFSAQQFPDLHSELNLSSLELGDSALYFCASSAGGEKLFFGSGTQLSVL.

The chain couples TRBV7-8 to TRBJ2-7; D unresolved. The V end was cut by 1 base, the J end by 7 bases, with 11 bases between. Per the germline V gene, CDR1 is SGHVS and CDR2 is FQNEAQ. The CDR3 covers 13 residues. Written as DNA, the CDR3 is TGTGCCAGCAGCTTAGGGCCCGCCGGGGAGCAGTACGTC. Translation: CASSLGPAGEQYV.

This rearrangement joins TRBV5-1 to TRBJ2-1; TRBD2 aligns across 10 bases. Germline trimming cut 4 bases from V and 9 bases from J; bases unmatched to any gene: 16. Germline V gene lookup returns CDR1 SGHRS and CDR2 YFSETQ. CDR3 length equals 17 residues. The CDR3 loop is CASSNPIAGGASGEQFF. CDR3 DNA: TGCGCCAGCAGCAACCCGATAGCGGGAGGCGCCTCGGGTGAGCAGTTCTTC.

This clone was counted once. CDR3 in DNA: TGTGCCAGCAGCCAAAGAATGAGGGACACTGAAGCTTTCTTT. Translation: CASSQRMRDTEAFF. V usage is TRBV4-2 and J usage is TRBJ1-1; D unclear. CDR3 length equals 14 residues. CDR1 is LGHNA, CDR2 YNFKEQ, per germline. The germline V and J ends were trimmed by 2 bases and 3 bases, with 10 bases remaining between them.

The chain combines TRBV11-2 with TRBJ1-5; the match to TRBD1 covers 7 bases. The germline V gene has CDR1 SGHAT and CDR2 FQNNGV. With 5 bases clipped from V and 7 bases from J, the junction kept 5 bases outside the gene matches. The CDR3 loop spans 13 amino acids. The CDR3 here is CASSTGDLQPQHF. The CDR3 DNA is TGTGCCAGCAGCACAGGGGACCTCCAGCCCCAGCATTTT.

The gene calls are TRBV19 and TRBJ2-1; perhaps TRBD2 as D (5 bases). Trimming removed 3 bases at V and 11 bases at J, with 17 bases between. The CDR3 sequence is 14 residues long. Germline V gene lookup returns CDR1 LNHDA and CDR2 SQIVND (reference sequence). CDR3: CASSISHAGSKQFF. The CDR3 nucleotides read TGTGCCAGTAGTATCTCTCATGCGGGTTCAAAGCAGTTCTTC.

This chain connects TRBV19 to TRBJ1-5, with D maybe TRBD1 (5 bases). This CDR3 is built from 13 residues. V was clipped by 5 bases and J by 5 bases, with 10 bases between them. The germline CDR1 and CDR2 sequences are LNHDA and SQIVND (reference sequence). The DNA of the CDR3 is TGTGCCAGTAGTCGACAGACCTATCAGCCCCAGCATTTT. It specifies CASSRQTYQPQHF.

This chain's CDR3 is CASGGQGNYGYTF. The CDR3 nucleotides are TGTGCCTCGGGGGGACAGGGAAATTATGGCTACACCTTC. The V and J genes are TRBV2 and TRBJ1-2, with 9 bases that match TRBD1. Trimming took 11 bases from V and 5 from J; bases not matched to a gene: 9. CDR1 and CDR2 from the germline V gene are SNHLY and FYNNEI. This CDR3 spans 13 amino acids.

In DNA, the CDR3 is TGTGCCACCAGCAGAGACATAGGCGGCGGGAGCACAGATACGCAGTATTTT. It encodes CATSRDIGGGSTDTQYF. The chain carries TRBV15 and TRBJ2-3; possible D gene TRBD2, 5 bases. CDR3 size: 17 residues. Germline lookup yields CDR1 LNHNV and CDR2 YYDKDF (reference sequence). Trimming took 0 bases from V and 0 from J, leaving 13 bases between them.

This clone was counted only a few times. V and J are TRBV6-1 and TRBJ1-6, with D unclear. Trimming removed 3 bases at V and 7 bases at J, with 19 bases between. Germline V gene sequence: CDR1 MNHNS, CDR2 SASEGT. This CDR3 is built from 17 residues. The CDR3 DNA is TGTGCCAGCAGTGAGAGGAGAGGTTCTCCGGGGAATTCACCCCTCCACTTT. It codes for CASSERRGSPGNSPLHF.

This chain links TRBV7-9 with TRBJ2-1, with D hard to call. Germline CDR1 and CDR2: SEHNR and FQNEAQ (reference sequence). The CDR3 has 12 amino acids. The V end lost 6 bases, the J end lost 5 bases, and 8 bases lay between the germline ends. In DNA, the CDR3 is TGTGCCAGCAGTCAAGGCCACAATGAGCAGTTCTTC. It is translated as CASSQGHNEQFF.

The rearrangement uses TRBV19 and TRBJ2-2; 8 bases agree with TRBD1. J was trimmed by 4 bases and V by 5 bases; bases with no gene match: 3. The CDR3 is made up of 14 amino acids. CDR1 is LNHDA and CDR2 is SQIVND in the germline V gene (reference sequence). The CDR3 DNA sequence: TGTGCCAGTAGTCCGACAGGGGCCACCGGGGAGCTGTTTTTT. This sequence encodes CASSPTGATGELFF.

The rearrangement links TRBV30 to TRBJ1-1; D unclear. V lost 2 bases, J lost 0 bases, and 19 bases lay in between. The germline gives CDR1 GTSNPN, CDR2 SVGIG (reference sequence). The CDR3 sequence is 17 residues long. The CDR3 bases are TGTGCCTGGAGTAGCCTTGGGGATCTCTTCATGAACACTGAAGCTTTCTTT. Translated, it gives CAWSSLGDLFMNTEAFF.

This chain uses TRBV13 with TRBJ2-1; D unclear. The CDR3 runs to 13 residues. With 9 bases removed from V and 9 bases from J, the gap between germline ends came to 18 bases. Germline V gene sequence: CDR1 PRHDT, CDR2 FYEKMQ (reference sequence). The CDR3 loop reads CASLSEPMGEQFF. CDR3 DNA sequence: TGTGCCAGTTTGTCAGAGCCCATGGGTGAGCAGTTCTTC.

This chain connects TRBV9 to TRBJ1-2; D call uncertain. Germline V lookup: CDR1 SGDLS, CDR2 YYNGEE. The V end was cut by 5 bases, the J end by 7 bases, with 18 bases between. The CDR3 consists of 14 residues. The CDR3 protein is CASRPPVGSCGYTF. Written as DNA, the CDR3 is TGTGCCAGCAGACCCCCCGTGGGGAGTTGTGGCTACACCTTC.

The V gene is TRBV19, the J gene TRBJ2-2; the match to TRBD2 covers 7 bases. CDR1 and CDR2 from the germline V gene are LNHDA and SQIVND (reference sequence). The ends lost 3 bases at V and 1 base at J; junction bases unmatched: 5. This CDR3 is built from 16 residues. The CDR3 region is CASSMGGLKNTGELFF. The CDR3 DNA follows: TGTGCCAGTAGTATGGGGGGACTAAAGAACACCGGGGAGCTGTTTTTT.

The chain has TRBV9 and TRBJ2-3; TRBD1 aligns across 8 bases. CDR1 SGDLS and CDR2 YYNGEE come from the germline V gene. With V trimmed by 2 bases and J by 1 base, 3 bases remained unmatched. The length of the CDR3 is 15 residues. The CDR3 nucleotides read TGTGCCAGCAGCGTGCAGGGGGCCCGCACAGATACGCAGTATTTT. The encoded protein is CASSVQGARTDTQYF.

The chain employs TRBV9 and TRBJ1-1, with D tentatively TRBD1 (5 bases). Germline V lookup: CDR1 SGDLS, CDR2 YYNGEE. CDR3 length: 13 residues. The V end was cut by 5 bases, the J end by 1 base, with 9 bases between. The CDR3 coding sequence is TGTGCCAGCAGTCAACAGGAGAACACTGAAGCTTTCTTT. Encoded protein: CASSQQENTEAFF.

In this sample, this clone turned up a few times. Other DNA variants within this sample encode the same CDR3. This sequence joins TRBV4-2 and TRBJ1-5; D remains ambiguous. V gave up 0 bases and J gave up 1 base, with 7 bases separating them. The CDR3 extends over 15 amino acids. CDR1 is LGHNA, CDR2 YNFKEQ, per germline. CDR3 sequence reads: CASSQDRVSNQPQHF. The CDR3, as DNA: TGTGCCAGCAGCCAAGATCGTGTAAGCAATCAGCCCCAGCATTTT.

The chain has TRBV9 and TRBJ1-3; D unclear. V was shortened by 7 bases and J by 0 bases, with 5 bases between the two germline ends. Germline values: CDR1 SGDLS, CDR2 YYNGEE. CDR3 length: 12 residues. The CDR3 DNA reads TGTGCCAGCGGGATCTCTGGAAACACCATATATTTT. It yields the protein CASGISGNTIYF.

The CDR3 DNA reads TGTGCCAGCAGTTTTGAAAACTCCTACAATGAGCAGTTCTTC. Its translation is CASSFENSYNEQFF. This rearrangement joins TRBV28 to TRBJ2-1; unclear D gene. V was cut by 3 bases and J by 0 bases, with 6 bases left in between. The CDR3 consists of 14 residues. The germline CDR1 and CDR2 sequences are MDHEN and SYDVKM.

The chain uses TRBV19 and TRBJ2-5; 7 bases agree with TRBD1. Trimming at V came to 4 bases and at J to 4 bases, leaving 3 bases not matched to a gene. Germline values: CDR1 LNHDA, CDR2 SQIVND (reference sequence). This CDR3 has 13 residues. This CDR3 reads CASSTTGRETQYF. The CDR3 DNA reads as TGTGCCAGTAGTACGACAGGGCGAGAGACCCAGTACTTC. The variable domain in full, completed from reference TRBV19 and TRBJ2-5, reads DGGITQSPKYLFRKEGQNVTLSCEQNLNHDAMYWYRQDPGQGLRLIYYSQIVNDFQKGDIAEGYSVSREKKESFPLTVTSAQKNPTAFYLCASSTTGRETQYFGPGTRLLVL.

The chain joins TRBV6-6 to TRBJ1-6; the match to TRBD1 covers 7 bases. Per the germline V gene, CDR1 is MNHNY and CDR2 is SVGAGI (reference sequence). There are 15 residues in the CDR3. The V and J ends lost 2 bases and 6 bases, in that order; junction bases with no gene match: 4. Written as DNA, the CDR3 is TGTGCCAGCAGTTACATATCAGGGGGTAATTCACCCCTCCACTTT. Its translation is CASSYISGGNSPLHF.

The CDR3 sequence is CASSERGGNQPQHF. CDR3 nucleotide sequence: TGTGCCAGCAGTGAGCGTGGGGGCAATCAGCCCCAGCATTTT. The rearrangement links TRBV6-1 to TRBJ1-5; D ambiguous. This CDR3 is 14 amino acids long. The V gene lost 3 bases and the J gene lost 2 bases, with 8 bases spanning the gap. CDR1 and CDR2 from the germline V gene are MNHNS and SASEGT.